This TCR beta chain was retrieved from a study of T cell repertoires in aging, cancer and after chemotherapy. Study context: Six age groups, ranging from 30 or younger to 70 or older, included the donors. Paired samples before and after chemotherapy came from chronic lymphocytic leukemia patients on fludarabine- or bendamustine-based regimens.

Multiplex touch-down PCR with TRB-A/B primers amplified rearranged V-D-J TRB sequences. MiXCR, applied by TCRdb to the multiplex PCR reads, yields one record per CDR3 protein. The data hold 6,500 or so distinct CDR3 sequences, with roughly a third observed a single time. Germline V gene lookup returns CDR1 MNHNS and CDR2 SASEGT. The CDR3 runs 15 residues. V lost 6 bases to trimming and J lost 1 base; unmatched junction nucleotides: 7. The template was genomic DNA from peripheral blood, not RNA. The clonotype comes from a human donor with a blood cancer. The sequencing sample was made of blood. The genes are TRBV6-1 and TRBJ2-7, with TRBD1 matching 9 bases. The CDR3 protein is CASRTGTGSSYEQYF. CDR3 sequence (DNA): TGTGCCAGCAGGACCGGGACAGGGAGTTCCTACGAGCAGTACTTC.